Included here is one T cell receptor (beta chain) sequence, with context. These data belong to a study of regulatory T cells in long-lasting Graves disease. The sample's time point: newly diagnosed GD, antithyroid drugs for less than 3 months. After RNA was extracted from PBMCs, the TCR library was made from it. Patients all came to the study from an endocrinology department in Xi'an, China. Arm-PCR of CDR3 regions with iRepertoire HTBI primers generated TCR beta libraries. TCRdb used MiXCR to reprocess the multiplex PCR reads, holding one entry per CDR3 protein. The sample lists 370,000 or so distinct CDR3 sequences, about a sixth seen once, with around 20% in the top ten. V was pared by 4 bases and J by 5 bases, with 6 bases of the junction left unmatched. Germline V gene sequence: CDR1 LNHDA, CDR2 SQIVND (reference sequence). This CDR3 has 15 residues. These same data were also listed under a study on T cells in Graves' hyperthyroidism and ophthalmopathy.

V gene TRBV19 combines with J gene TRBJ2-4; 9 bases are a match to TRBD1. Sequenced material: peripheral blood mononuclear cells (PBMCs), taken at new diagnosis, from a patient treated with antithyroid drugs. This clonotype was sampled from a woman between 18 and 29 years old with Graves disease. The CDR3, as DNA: TGTGCCAGTAGTAAAGGGACAGGGACCCAAAACATTCAGTACTTC. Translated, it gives CASSKGTGTQNIQYF.